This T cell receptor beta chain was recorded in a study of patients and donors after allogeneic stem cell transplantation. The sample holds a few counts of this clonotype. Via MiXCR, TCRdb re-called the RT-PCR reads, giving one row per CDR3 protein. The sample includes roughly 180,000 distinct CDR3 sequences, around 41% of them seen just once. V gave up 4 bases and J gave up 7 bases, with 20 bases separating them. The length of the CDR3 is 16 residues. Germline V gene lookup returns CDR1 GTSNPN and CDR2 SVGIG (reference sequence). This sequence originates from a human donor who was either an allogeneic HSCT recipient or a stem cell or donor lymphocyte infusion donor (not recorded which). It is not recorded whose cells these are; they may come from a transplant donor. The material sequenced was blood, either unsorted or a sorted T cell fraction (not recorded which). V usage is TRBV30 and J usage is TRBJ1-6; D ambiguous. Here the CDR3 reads CAWTPPGNFWNSPLHF. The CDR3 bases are TGTGCCTGGACACCCCCGGGAAACTTTTGGAATTCACCCCTCCACTTT.